This T cell receptor (beta chain) was obtained from a study of blood T cell repertoires in COVID-19. Study context: The study drew acute and convalescent COVID-19 samples from the United States, Italy and Spain.

With 1 base clipped from V and 5 bases from J, the junction kept 7 bases outside the gene matches. Per germline, CDR1 KGHSH and CDR2 LQKENI. The length of the CDR3 is 15 residues. Original data processing: Scientists estimated how many nucleated cells there were by amplifying reference gene primers. Repertoires were generated with immunoSEQ multiplex PCR, while TCRdb's copy carries only in-frame clones and drops some. V, J and clone size reflect that table, while D and trimming were determined from the DNA. Seen here are around 430,000 clones, about 87% observed once, and the top ten hold roughly 10%. Study members were between about 18 and 90 years old and lived in 20 to 25 US regions. Recovery among Cohort 3 donors was established by two negative PCRs, clearance, or symptom resolution.

The sequenced material came from PBMCs or T cells enriched from blood (not recorded which). The origin of this receptor is a woman in her forties or fifties who had recovered from COVID-19. The chain combines TRBV18 with TRBJ1-1; 7 bases line up with TRBD1. This chain's CDR3 is CASSPQDRLSTEAFF. The CDR3 region has the DNA TGTGCCAGCTCACCACAGGACAGGTTGTCGACTGAAGCTTTCTTT.